This T cell receptor (beta chain) appears in the sequencing data of a study of naive and memory T cell subsets. Whole-study results and caveats: Potentially, T cell activation and differentiation skew this RNA-based measurement.

An oligonucleotide containing a UMI was ligated to the 3' end of TCR cDNA. This clonotype was picked up a small number of times. Antigen: not known. Ligated cDNA underwent four rounds of PCR with nested alpha and beta constant region primers and SP2. Via MiXCR, TCRdb re-called the 5' RACE reads, giving one row per CDR3 protein. Of 50,000 or so distinct CDR3 sequences listed, 7.2% are singletons. The CDR3 extends over 14 amino acids. V gave up 3 bases and J gave up 0 bases, with 9 bases separating them. The chain employs TRBV12-3 or TRBV12-4 and TRBJ2-7; D possibly corresponds to TRBD1 (6 bases). The receptor was isolated from a male donor in good health. CDR3 residues: CASSFRGASYEQYF. For the CDR3, the DNA is TGTGCCAGCAGTTTCAGGGGCGCCTCCTACGAGCAGTACTTC.